This T cell receptor (beta chain) is drawn from a study of beta chain features in type 1 diabetes. The study's findings and limits: Significant though moderate, a shortening of TCRB CDR3s appeared in all four CD4+ subsets of Type 1 diabetes patients.

All of the isolated RNA was reverse transcribed, so expressed TCRB transcripts were sequenced. Profiled with immunoSEQ multiplex PCR; TCRdb holds only in-frame clones, not every one. Among under 250,000 clones listed, roughly 14% were seen once. Sorting with CD45RO/CCR7/CD25/CD127/CD95/CD27 yielded naive, central memory, regulatory and stem-like memory CD4+ cells. This CDR3 region has 13 residues. Germline V lookup: CDR1 MGHRA, CDR2 YSYEKL. V lost 5 bases, J lost 5 bases, and 12 bases lay in between. Worth noting for this clone: What it binds is not known.

The sequencing sample was made of naive CD4+ T cells from blood. V is TRBV4-1 and J is TRBJ2-5; perhaps TRBD1 as D (5 bases). This receptor was identified in a young man with type 1 diabetes. CDR3: CASSLGARETQYF. CDR3 bases: TGCGCCAGCAGCTTAGGGGCGAGGGAGACCCAGTACTTC.